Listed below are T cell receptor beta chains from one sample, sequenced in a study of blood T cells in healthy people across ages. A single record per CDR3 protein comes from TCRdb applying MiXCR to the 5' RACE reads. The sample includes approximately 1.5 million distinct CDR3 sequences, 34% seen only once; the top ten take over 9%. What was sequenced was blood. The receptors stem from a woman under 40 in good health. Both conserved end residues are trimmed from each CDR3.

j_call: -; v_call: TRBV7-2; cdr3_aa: ASSPRWGGRVTQY
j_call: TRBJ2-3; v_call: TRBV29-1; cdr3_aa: SVEWNRGTDTQY
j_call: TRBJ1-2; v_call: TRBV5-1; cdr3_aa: ASSLSQGEGYT
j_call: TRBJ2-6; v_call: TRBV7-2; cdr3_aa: ASSFRDRGHGANVLT
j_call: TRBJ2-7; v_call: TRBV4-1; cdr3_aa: ASSQEAAGLQRTQY
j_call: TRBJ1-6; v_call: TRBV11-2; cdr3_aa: ASSLINSNSPLH
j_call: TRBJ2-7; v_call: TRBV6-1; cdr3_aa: ASSERDGLRLY
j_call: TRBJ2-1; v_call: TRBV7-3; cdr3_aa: ASSLTSSGGARNEQF
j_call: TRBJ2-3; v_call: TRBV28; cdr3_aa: ASRHRTGTDTQY
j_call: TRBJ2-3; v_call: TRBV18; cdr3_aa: ASSPQRGAGTDTQY
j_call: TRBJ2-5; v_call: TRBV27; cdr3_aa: ASSPRSAWQETQY
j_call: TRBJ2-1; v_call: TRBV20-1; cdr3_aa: SAPTGTVLYNEQF
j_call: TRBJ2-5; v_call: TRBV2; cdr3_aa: ASSERTSGGETQY
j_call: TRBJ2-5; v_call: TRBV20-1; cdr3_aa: SASPGLTGIKY
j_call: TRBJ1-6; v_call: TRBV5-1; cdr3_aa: ASSQGSHQDSPLH
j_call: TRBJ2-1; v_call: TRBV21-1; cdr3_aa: ASLRALIKWNERF
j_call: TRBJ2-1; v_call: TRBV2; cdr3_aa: ASSIARSSYNEQF
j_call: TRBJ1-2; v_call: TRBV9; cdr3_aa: ASSALPRDGYT
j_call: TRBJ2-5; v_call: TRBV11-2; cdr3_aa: ASSPWGMGETQY
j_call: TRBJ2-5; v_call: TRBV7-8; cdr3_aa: ASSLELDFRGFKAQETQY
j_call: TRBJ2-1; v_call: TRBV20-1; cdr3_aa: SARGSGRSSYNEQF
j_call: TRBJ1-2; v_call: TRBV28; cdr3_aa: ASSDGANYGYT
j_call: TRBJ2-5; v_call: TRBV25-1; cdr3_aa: ASSDRVTVKETQY
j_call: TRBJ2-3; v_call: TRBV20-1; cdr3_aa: SATSGAVGRLGDTQY
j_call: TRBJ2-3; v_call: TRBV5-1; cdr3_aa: ASSLDGGGAGDTQY
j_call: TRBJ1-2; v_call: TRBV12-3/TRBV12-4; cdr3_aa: ASSSRGGGSGGYT
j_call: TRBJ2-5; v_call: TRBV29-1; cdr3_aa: SVEAVDSGSLETQY
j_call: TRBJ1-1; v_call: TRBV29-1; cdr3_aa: SVDVTGVRAEAF
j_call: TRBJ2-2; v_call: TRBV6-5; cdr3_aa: ASSYSKTPRQGENTGELF
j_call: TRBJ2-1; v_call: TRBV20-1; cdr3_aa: SACIAGGLGGQF
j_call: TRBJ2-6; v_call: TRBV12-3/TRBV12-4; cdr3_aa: ASTLGRNSGANVLT
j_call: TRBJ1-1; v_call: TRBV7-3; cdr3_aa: ASSLISGNIPNTEAF
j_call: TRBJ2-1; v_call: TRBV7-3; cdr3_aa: ASSSYSGGRYNEQF
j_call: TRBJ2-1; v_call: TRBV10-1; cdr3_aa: ASAPGAKNEQF
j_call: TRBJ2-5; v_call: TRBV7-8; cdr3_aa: ASSTRIETQY
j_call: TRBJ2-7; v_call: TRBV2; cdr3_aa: ASNQNAWYEQY
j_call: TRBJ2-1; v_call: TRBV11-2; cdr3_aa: ASSSRGLAGGYNEQF